This TCR beta chain was captured by sequencing in a study of T cell responses to AZD1222 COVID-19 vaccine. The V gene lost 3 bases and the J gene lost 5 bases, with 13 bases spanning the gap. Germline loops: CDR1 MNHNS, CDR2 SASEGT. CDR3 length equals 14 residues. Using immunoSEQ multiplex PCR, the repertoire was profiled, and TCRdb retains in-frame clones only, with some absent. The data contain roughly 96,000 clones, roughly 90% of them seen just once; the ten biggest clones take up about 2.5%. The receptor was derived from an adult in good health. This sample comprised peripheral blood, obtained on day 0 of AZD1222 vaccination. The rearrangement joins TRBV6-1 to TRBJ1-1; D ambiguous. This CDR3 is CASSDKSEGTEAFF. The CDR3 DNA sequence: TGTGCCAGCAGTGACAAGAGTGAGGGTACTGAAGCTTTCTTT.